Sequencing of this T cell receptor (beta chain) was carried out in a study of CD8 T cells in ankylosing spondylitis. Notes on the study in general: As for the disease-linked clones, they showed a CD8+ phenotype and occurred at relatively low frequencies in peripheral blood. From matched ankylosing spondylitis synovial fluid, disease-linked clones were reportedly recovered at significantly enriched levels. Some motif variants had been reported before (in reactive arthritis synovial fluid and blood). Made up of 7 to 9 highly homologous variants, a TCR beta motif appeared characteristic of ankylosing spondylitis blood.

This clonotype has a count of ten or more. The antigen remains undetermined. V dropped 3 bases and J dropped 0 bases, with 6 bases sitting between them. This CDR3 is 15 amino acids long. Germline V gene data show CDR1 as SGHTA and CDR2 as FQGNSA. TCRdb fed the 5' RACE reads into MiXCR, producing one record per CDR3 protein. The sample consists of 700,000 to 850,000 distinct CDR3 sequences, 10% to 15% of them appearing once. The receptor comes from a male donor with ankylosing spondylitis. This chain uses TRBV7-2 with TRBJ1-6; TRBD1 is a possible D gene (6 bases). The specimen sequenced was blood, either unsorted or a sorted T cell fraction (not recorded which). CDR3 nucleotides: TGTGCCAGCAGCTTGGACAGCTCCTATAATTCACCCCTCCACTTT. Protein sequence: CASSLDSSYNSPLHF.